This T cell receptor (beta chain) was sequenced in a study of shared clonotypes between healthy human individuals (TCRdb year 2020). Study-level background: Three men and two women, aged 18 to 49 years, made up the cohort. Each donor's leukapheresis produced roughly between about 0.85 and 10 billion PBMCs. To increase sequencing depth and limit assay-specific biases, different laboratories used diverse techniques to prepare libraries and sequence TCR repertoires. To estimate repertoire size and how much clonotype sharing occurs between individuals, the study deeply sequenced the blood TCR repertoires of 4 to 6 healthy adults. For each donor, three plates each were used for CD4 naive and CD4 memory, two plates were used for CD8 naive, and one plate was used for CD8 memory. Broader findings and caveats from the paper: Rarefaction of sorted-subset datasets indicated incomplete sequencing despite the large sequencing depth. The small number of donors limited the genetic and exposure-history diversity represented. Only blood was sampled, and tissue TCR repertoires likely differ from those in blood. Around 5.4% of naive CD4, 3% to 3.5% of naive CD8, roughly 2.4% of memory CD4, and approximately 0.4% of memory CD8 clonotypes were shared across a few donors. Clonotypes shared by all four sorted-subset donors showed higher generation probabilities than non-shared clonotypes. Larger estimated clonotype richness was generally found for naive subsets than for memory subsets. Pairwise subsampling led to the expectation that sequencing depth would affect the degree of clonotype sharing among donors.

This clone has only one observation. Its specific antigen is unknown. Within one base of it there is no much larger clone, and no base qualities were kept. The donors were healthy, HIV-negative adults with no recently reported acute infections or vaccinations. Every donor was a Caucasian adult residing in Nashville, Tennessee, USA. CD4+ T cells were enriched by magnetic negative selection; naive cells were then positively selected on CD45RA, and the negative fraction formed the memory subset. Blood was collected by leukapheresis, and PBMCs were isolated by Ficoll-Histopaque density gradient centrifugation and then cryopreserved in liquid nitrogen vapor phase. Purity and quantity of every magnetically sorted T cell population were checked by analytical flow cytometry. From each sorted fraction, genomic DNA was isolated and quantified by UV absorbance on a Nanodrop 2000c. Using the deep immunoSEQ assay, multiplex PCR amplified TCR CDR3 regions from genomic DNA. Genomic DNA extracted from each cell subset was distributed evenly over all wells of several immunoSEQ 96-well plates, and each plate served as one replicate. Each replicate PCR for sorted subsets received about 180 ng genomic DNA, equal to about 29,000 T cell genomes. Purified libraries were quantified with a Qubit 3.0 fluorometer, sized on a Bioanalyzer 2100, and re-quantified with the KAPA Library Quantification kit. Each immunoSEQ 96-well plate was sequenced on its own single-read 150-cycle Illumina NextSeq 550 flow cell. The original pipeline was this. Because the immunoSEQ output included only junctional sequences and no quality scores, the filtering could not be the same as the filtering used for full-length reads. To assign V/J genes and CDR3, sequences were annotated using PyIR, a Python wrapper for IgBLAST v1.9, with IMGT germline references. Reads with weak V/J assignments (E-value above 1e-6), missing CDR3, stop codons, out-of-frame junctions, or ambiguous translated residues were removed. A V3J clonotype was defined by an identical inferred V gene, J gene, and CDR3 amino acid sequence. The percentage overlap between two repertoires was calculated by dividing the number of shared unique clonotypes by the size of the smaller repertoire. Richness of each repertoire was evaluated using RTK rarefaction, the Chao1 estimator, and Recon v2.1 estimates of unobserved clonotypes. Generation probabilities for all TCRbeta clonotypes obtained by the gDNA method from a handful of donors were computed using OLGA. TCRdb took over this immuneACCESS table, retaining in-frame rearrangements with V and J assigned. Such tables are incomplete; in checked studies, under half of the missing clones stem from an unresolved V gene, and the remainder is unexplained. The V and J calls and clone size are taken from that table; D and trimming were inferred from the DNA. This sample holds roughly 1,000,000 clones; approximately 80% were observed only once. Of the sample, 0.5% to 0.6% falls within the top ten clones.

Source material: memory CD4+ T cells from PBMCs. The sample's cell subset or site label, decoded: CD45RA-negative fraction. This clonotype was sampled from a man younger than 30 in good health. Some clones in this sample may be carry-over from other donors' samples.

The nucleotides are TGTGCCAGCAGTAGGGCGGGGTACAATGAGCAGTTCTTC. It translates as CASSRAGYNEQFF. Recombination connected TRBV27 to TRBJ2-1; TRBD2 might be the D gene, on 6 matching bases. V is pared back by 5 bases and J by 4 bases, with 9 bases lying between the germline termini. The CDR3 covers 13 residues, taking in both the cysteine and the phenylalanine. Of the read, only the CDR3 DNA is kept; its 39 bases are in frame from base 1. Per the germline V gene (reference sequence), MNHEY is the CDR1 and SMNVEV is the CDR2.